One and the same sample provided the 14 T cell receptor beta chains below, sequenced in a study of blood T cells in healthy people across ages. Sample-barcoded 5' priming and a J-beta primer mix drove a second PCR of about 7 to 11 cycles. TCRdb called the 5' RACE reads again in MiXCR, with one record for every CDR3 protein. The data show 650,000 to 1,000,000 distinct CDR3 sequences, with under 40% seen just once and around 13% held by the top ten. Sequencing used blood. The receptors derive from a man aged 18 to 30 in good health.

The V call is TRBV12-3 or TRBV12-4, the J call TRBJ1-4; TRBD1 might be the D (5 bases). The V end was cut by 5 bases, the J end by 5 bases, with 12 bases between. The CDR3 is made up of 14 amino acids. Written as DNA, the CDR3 is TGTGCCAGCAGTCGGGACGCGGGGAATGAAAAACTGTTTTTT. This codes for CASSRDAGNEKLFF.

This clonotype was counted only a few times. This chain links TRBV7-9 with TRBJ1-1; no clear D gene. Germline V lookup: CDR1 SEHNR, CDR2 FQNEAQ (reference sequence). Between the trimmed V and J ends, which lost 4 bases and 0 bases, there was a span of 15 bases. This CDR3 contains 16 residues. CDR3 amino acids: CASSWPSVLMNTEAFF. The CDR3 coding sequence is TGTGCCAGCAGCTGGCCCAGCGTACTCATGAACACTGAAGCTTTCTTT. The entire variable domain, with the rest obtained from reference TRBV7-9 and TRBJ1-1, is as follows: DTGVSQNPRHKITKRGQNVTFRCDPISEHNRLYWYRQTLGQGPEFLTYFQNEAQLEKSRLLSDRFSAERPKGSFSTLEIQRTEQGDSAMYLCASSWPSVLMNTEAFFGQGTRLTVV.

The V and J genes are TRBV6-6 and TRBJ1-5, with TRBD1 identical over 10 bases. The length of the CDR3 is 16 residues. CDR1 and CDR2 from the germline V gene are MNHNY and SVGAGI (reference sequence). V was clipped by 0 bases and J by 7 bases; unmatched bases: 6. The CDR3 sequence is CASSYSVTGGEQPQHF. CDR3 nucleotides: TGTGCCAGCAGTTACTCTGTGACAGGGGGCGAACAGCCCCAGCATTTT.

With regard to this clonotype: A read error may explain this, as a much larger clone is one base away. This rearrangement joins TRBV27 to TRBJ2-1, with a weak D call TRBD2 (6 bases). Trimming took 3 bases from V and 0 from J, leaving 18 bases between them. CDR3 size: 18 residues. Germline loops: CDR1 MNHEY, CDR2 SMNVEV (reference sequence). The CDR3 nucleotides read TGTGCCAGCAGTTTGAGTCTAGGAGGGCTCAGCTCCTACAATGAGCAGTTCTTC. It encodes CASSLSLGGLSSYNEQFF.

Concerning this clonotype: The junction differs from germline at one of its ends, possibly a read error. The chain recombines TRBV20-1 with TRBJ1-1; D is unclear. Germline lookup yields CDR1 DFQATT and CDR2 SNEGSKA (reference sequence). The CDR3 totals 11 residues. This CDR3 is CSASWVSEVFF. Here the CDR3 DNA reads TGCAGTGCTAGTTGGGTGTCTGAAGTTTTCTTT.

The rearrangement links TRBV5-5 to TRBJ1-6; D is undetermined. This CDR3 has 15 amino acids. CDR1 is SGHKS, CDR2 YYEKEE, per germline (reference sequence). Trimming removed 0 bases from V and 5 bases from J, with 9 bases in between. CDR3 in amino acids: CASSLGYTDNSPLHF. The CDR3 bases are TGTGCCAGCAGCTTGGGCTATACTGATAATTCACCCCTCCACTTT.

The rearrangement links TRBV7-6 to TRBJ2-1, with D possibly matching TRBD2 (5 bases). In germline, CDR1 is SGHVS, CDR2 FNYEAQ. Deletions cut 8 bases from V and 8 bases from J, with 10 bases between. The CDR3 totals 11 residues. CDR3 bases: TGTGCCAGCGTGGGAGTTGATGAGCAGTTCTTC. It yields the protein CASVGVDEQFF.

The V call is TRBV5-6, the J call TRBJ1-5, with D uncertain. Germline V gene lookup returns CDR1 SGHDT and CDR2 YYEEEE. Between the trimmed V and J ends, which lost 0 bases and 9 bases, there was a span of 7 bases. CDR3 length equals 12 residues. The CDR3 DNA reads TGTGCCAGCAGCTTGGCCGGATCGCCCCAGCATTTT. It yields the protein CASSLAGSPQHF.

This rearrangement joins TRBV7-2 to TRBJ1-1, with 7 bases identical to TRBD1. Losses at the gene ends were 5 bases for V and 2 bases for J; bases not matched to a gene: 5. The CDR3 has 14 amino acids. Germline V gives CDR1 SGHTA, CDR2 FQGNSA. CDR3 DNA sequence: TGTGCCAGCAGCCCACAGGGGATAAACACTGAAGCTTTCTTT. Its protein product is CASSPQGINTEAFF.

This clonotype was detected only a few times. The chain links TRBV29-1 to TRBJ2-1; 14 nucleotides agree with TRBD2. The CDR3 consists of 15 residues. Germline-derived CDR1 and CDR2 are SQVTM and ANQGSEA. Unmatched junction bases numbered 8, after V lost 4 bases and J lost 9 bases. The CDR3 spells CSVAATSGRAAEQFF. The CDR3 nucleotides are TGCAGCGTTGCCGCGACTAGCGGGAGGGCCGCTGAGCAGTTCTTC.

In its sample, this clonotype was seen many times. The rearrangement links TRBV7-2 to TRBJ2-1; tentatively, D is TRBD2 (6 bases). V was shortened by 8 bases and J by 7 bases, with 12 bases between the two germline ends. CDR3 length: 12 amino acids. Germline V gene lookup returns CDR1 SGHTA and CDR2 FQGNSA. The CDR3 bases are TGTGCCAGCCGGGGGATGCTAAATGAGCAGTTCTTC. It specifies CASRGMLNEQFF.

The chain recombines TRBV20-1 with TRBJ1-4, with D possibly TRBD1 on 6 matching bases. The CDR3 loop spans 15 amino acids. Germline V gene lookup returns CDR1 DFQATT and CDR2 SNEGSKA (reference sequence). Trimming left V 0 bases short and J 3 bases short, with 11 bases between. The CDR3 loop is CSARDSRTANEKLFF. The CDR3, as DNA: TGCAGTGCTAGAGATTCGCGGACAGCTAATGAAAAACTGTTTTTT.

V is TRBV4-3 and J is TRBJ2-4; D gene ambiguous. CDR1 and CDR2 from the germline V gene are LGHNA and YSLEER. Deletions cut 7 bases from V and 0 bases from J, with 19 bases between. The CDR3 sequence is 17 residues long. CDR3 nucleotide sequence: TGCGCCAGCACCCCCTCGCTTGGTTTAGTAGCCAAAAACATTCAGTACTTC. It codes for CASTPSLGLVAKNIQYF.

The genes are TRBV4-2 and TRBJ1-4; no firm D call. Germline CDR1 reads LGHNA; CDR2 reads YNFKEQ. Trimming took 3 bases from V and 0 from J, leaving 17 bases between them. The CDR3 is made up of 18 amino acids. As DNA, the CDR3 is TGTGCCAGCAGCCAGCCGAAGGGTCACAGTGCAACTAATGAAAAACTGTTTTTT. Amino acids: CASSQPKGHSATNEKLFF.